Sequencing of this TCR beta chain was carried out in a study of glioma-infiltrating T cells. The CDR3 extends over 12 amino acids. Germline V gene lookup returns CDR1 SNHLY and CDR2 FYNNEI. With 7 bases removed from V and 3 bases from J, the gap between germline ends came to 10 bases. Using RNA template, CDR3s of TCR alpha and beta were amplified with iRepertoire arm-PCR. TCRdb called the multiplex PCR reads again in MiXCR, with one record for every CDR3 protein. Of around 190,000 distinct CDR3 sequences listed, around 40% are singletons. What was sequenced was glioma tissue, nonneoplastic brain tissue, or PBMCs (not recorded which). The sequence derives from a human donor with low-grade glioma or glioblastoma, undergoing nonglioma brain surgery, or in good health (not recorded which). The rearrangement joins TRBV2 to TRBJ2-7; a weak D match, TRBD1 (6 bases). In DNA form, the CDR3 reads TGTGCCAGCACCCGGGACATCTACGAGCAGTACTTC. It translates to CASTRDIYEQYF. Supplemented by reference TRBV2 and TRBJ2-7, the full variable domain reads EPEVTQTPSHQVTQMGQEVILRCVPISNHLYFYWYRQILGQKVEFLVSFYNNEISEKSEIFDDQFSVERPDGSNFTLKIRSTKLEDSAMYFCASTRDIYEQYFGPGTRLTVT.